This T cell receptor beta chain was retrieved from a study of CD8 T cells in ankylosing spondylitis. Points from the study as a whole: Some motif variants were previously reported in reactive arthritis synovial fluid and blood. Enrichment of disease-linked clones was reportedly significant in matched ankylosing spondylitis synovial fluid. Clones that were linked to disease were CD8+ and were relatively rare in peripheral blood.

CDR3 length: 16 amino acids. The germline V gene has CDR1 SQVTM and CDR2 ANQGSEA. Germline trimming cut 3 bases from V and 0 bases from J; bases unmatched to any gene: 7. MiXCR, run by TCRdb on the 5' RACE reads, gives a single entry per CDR3 protein. The sample contains about 160,000 distinct CDR3 sequences, roughly 10% of which appear only once. This clonotype was found many times. Its target is not known. The genes are TRBV29-1 and TRBJ1-1, with 10 nucleotides matching TRBD1. The sample comprised blood, either unsorted or a sorted T cell fraction (not recorded which). This receptor was obtained from a female donor with ankylosing spondylitis or in good health (not recorded which). This chain's CDR3 is CSVEDRGGVLNTEAFF. CDR3 DNA: TGCAGCGTTGAGGACAGGGGGGGGGTGCTGAACACTGAAGCTTTCTTT.